Presented here are 11 T cell receptor beta chains from one specimen sequenced in a study of glioma-infiltrating T cells after dendritic cell vaccination. The repertoire was sequenced with immunoSEQ multiplex PCR; TCRdb's copy has only in-frame clones and lacks some. The sample lists tens of thousands of clones, more than 65% occurring once. This material consisted of blood, taken before dendritic cell vaccination. These receptor sequences come from a human donor with glioblastoma.

V gene TRBV5-1 combines with J gene TRBJ2-5; a weak D match, TRBD2 (5 bases). V gave up 5 bases and J gave up 4 bases, with 12 bases separating them. The CDR3 length is 13 residues. CDR1 SGHRS and CDR2 YFSETQ come from the germline V gene. CDR3 amino acids: CASSSGSGETQYF. The CDR3 coding sequence is TGCGCCAGCAGTTCCGGCAGCGGAGAGACCCAGTACTTC.

This clone appeared a single time. The chain has TRBV27 and TRBJ2-2, with D possibly matching TRBD1 (5 bases). This CDR3 comprises 13 residues. The germline V gene encodes CDR1 MNHEY and CDR2 SMNVEV (reference sequence). The V and J ends lost 0 bases and 6 bases respectively, with 5 bases between them. In DNA, the CDR3 is TGTGCCAGCAGTTTATCACAGGCCGGGGAGCTGTTTTTT. It is translated as CASSLSQAGELFF.

The CDR3: CASSHLGTGGTEAFF. DNA of the CDR3: TGCGCCAGCAGTCACCTCGGGACAGGGGGCACTGAAGCTTTCTTT. The rearrangement uses TRBV23-1 and TRBJ1-1, with TRBD1 matching over 11 bases. TRBV23-1 counts as an open reading frame of uncertain function. The V gene end was trimmed by 3 bases and the J gene end by 4 bases; junction bases not matched to a gene: 4. This CDR3 is 15 amino acids long.

This chain joins TRBV18 and TRBJ1-4; maybe TRBD1 (5 bases). The V end lost 0 bases, the J end lost 10 bases, and 12 bases lay between the germline ends. This CDR3 has 14 amino acids. Germline loops: CDR1 KGHSH, CDR2 LQKENI. As DNA, the CDR3 is TGTGCCAGCTCACCACCAGGCGGAGGGGTAAAACTGTTTTTT. This encodes CASSPPGGGVKLFF.

The chain has TRBV5-1 and TRBJ2-2, with 7 bases that match TRBD2. In germline, CDR1 is SGHRS, CDR2 YFSETQ. With V trimmed by 0 bases and J by 1 base, 3 bases remained unmatched. This CDR3 region has 16 residues. CDR3 sequence (DNA): TGCGCCAGCAGCTTGGATCTAGCGGTGAACACCGGGGAGCTGTTTTTT. It yields the protein CASSLDLAVNTGELFF.

This clone occurred a few times. This chain uses TRBV19 with TRBJ1-3, with TRBD1 matching 9 bases. V lost 9 bases and J lost 4; bases outside the gene matches: 13. This CDR3 has 16 amino acids. Germline V gene lookup returns CDR1 LNHDA and CDR2 SQIVND (reference sequence). The CDR3 coding sequence is TGTGCCAGCTTGCAGACCGGGACAGGGACCGGAAACACCATATATTTT. Protein sequence: CASLQTGTGTGNTIYF.

The chain couples TRBV7-9 to TRBJ1-1; 8 bases are shared with TRBD1. The CDR3 totals 13 residues. Trimming at V came to 5 bases and at J to 10 bases, leaving 9 bases not matched to a gene. Germline values: CDR1 SEHNR, CDR2 FQNEAQ (reference sequence). The CDR3 reads CASSTTQGAGAFF. The CDR3 DNA follows: TGTGCCAGCAGCACGACGCAGGGGGCAGGAGCTTTCTTT.

This clone showed up just a few times. The CDR3 DNA reads TGTGCCAGCAGTTTGGGCGGGGCTGATAATCAGCCCCAGCATTTT. This translates into CASSLGGADNQPQHF. J is TRBJ1-5 and V is TRBV27; possibly TRBD1 for D (5 bases). The CDR3 spans 15 residues. V lost 3 bases to trimming and J lost 4 bases, with 13 bases between them. Germline V gene lookup returns CDR1 MNHEY and CDR2 SMNVEV (reference sequence).

The chain uses TRBV27 and TRBJ1-5, with TRBD1 identical over 7 bases. CDR3 length: 14 residues. V was pared by 3 bases and J by 5 bases, with 4 bases of the junction left unmatched. Looked up from germline, CDR1 is MNHEY and CDR2 is SMNVEV (reference sequence). CDR3 DNA sequence: TGTGCCAGCAGTTTCTACAGGGGCCATCAGCCCCAGCATTTT. Translating gives CASSFYRGHQPQHF.

This clone occurred a few times. The V and J genes are TRBV5-4 and TRBJ1-1; 10 bases fit TRBD1. V lost 9 bases and J lost 3; bases outside the gene matches: 11. Germline V gene sequence: CDR1 SGHNT, CDR2 YYREEE (reference sequence). The CDR3 totals 15 residues. CDR3 bases: TGTGCCACCCGGACAGGGGGTTCTGGGGACACTGAAGCTTTCTTT. Translating it yields CATRTGGSGDTEAFF.

The chain joins TRBV19 to TRBJ1-3; D is perhaps TRBD1 (5 bases). Germline V gene data show CDR1 as LNHDA and CDR2 as SQIVND (reference sequence). The ends were cut back, 1 base at V and 3 bases at J, with 16 bases in the middle. The CDR3 totals 17 residues. The CDR3 loop reads CASSIGAAGTLGNTIYF. The CDR3 DNA sequence: TGTGCCAGTAGTATAGGGGCGGCGGGGACCCTTGGAAACACCATATATTTT.